This is a list of T cell receptor beta chains from one sample in a study of T cell repertoires in cytomegalovirus infection. Via MiXCR, TCRdb re-called the reads, giving one row per CDR3 protein. In the table there are around 740,000 distinct CDR3 sequences, less than 40% of which are singletons. Source material: PBMCs. These receptors were collected from a human donor in good health (CMV status not recorded). Some clones in this sample may be carry-over from other donors' samples. CDR3s include the opening cysteine and the closing phenylalanine or tryptophan. D genes are given only for firm matches. A row's size may be missing; if present it is once, few, many or a size class.

D gene: TRBD2
clone size: NA
J gene: TRBJ2-1
V gene: TRBV7-2
CDR3 protein: CASSGTKAGAWFF
CDR3 DNA: TGTGCCAGCAGCGGCACGAAAGCGGGAGCTTGGTTCTTC

D gene: NA
clone size: NA
J gene: TRBJ1-2
V gene: TRBV20-1
CDR3 protein: CSARSQVSGYTF
CDR3 DNA: TGCAGTGCTAGAAGCCAGGTGAGTGGCTACACCTTC

D gene: TRBD2
clone size: NA
J gene: TRBJ2-4
V gene: TRBV6-5
CDR3 protein: CASSLYGLAVSENIQYF
CDR3 DNA: TGTGCCAGCAGTCTTTATGGACTAGCGGTTTCTGAAAACATTCAGTACTTC

D gene: TRBD2
clone size: few
J gene: TRBJ2-7
V gene: TRBV6-8
CDR3 protein: CASRVLAGTYEQYF
CDR3 DNA: TGTGCCAGCAGAGTACTAGCGGGGACTTACGAGCAGTACTTC

D gene: TRBD2
clone size: few
J gene: TRBJ2-1
V gene: TRBV19
CDR3 protein: CASSIDGGLAGNEQFF
CDR3 DNA: TGTGCCAGTAGTATAGATGGAGGGCTAGCGGGGAATGAGCAGTTCTTC

D gene: TRBD1
clone size: NA
J gene: TRBJ1-5
V gene: TRBV28
CDR3 protein: CASLGQGGQPQHF
CDR3 DNA: TGTGCCAGCCTGGGGCAGGGGGGTCAGCCCCAGCATTTT

D gene: TRBD1
clone size: few
J gene: TRBJ1-5
V gene: TRBV4-1
CDR3 protein: CASSHDRGPDQPQHF
CDR3 DNA: TGCGCCAGCAGCCACGACAGGGGTCCAGATCAGCCCCAGCATTTT

D gene: NA
clone size: NA
J gene: TRBJ1-5
V gene: TRBV19
CDR3 protein: CASSGGIAQPQHF
CDR3 DNA: TGTGCCAGTAGCGGAGGGATAGCTCAGCCCCAGCATTTT

D gene: TRBD2
clone size: NA
J gene: TRBJ2-4
V gene: TRBV5-4
CDR3 protein: CASSLGTSGTIAKNIQYF
CDR3 DNA: TGTGCCAGCAGCTTGGGGACTAGCGGGACGATAGCCAAAAACATTCAGTACTTC

D gene: TRBD2
clone size: NA
J gene: TRBJ2-1
V gene: TRBV20-1
CDR3 protein: CSARDRGGAGDEQFF
CDR3 DNA: TGCAGTGCTAGAGATCGCGGGGGGGCCGGAGATGAGCAGTTCTTC

D gene: TRBD1
clone size: NA
J gene: TRBJ2-1
V gene: TRBV5-1
CDR3 protein: CASSLGQGRARNEQFF
CDR3 DNA: TGCGCCAGCAGCTTGGGACAGGGACGGGCAAGGAATGAGCAGTTCTTC

D gene: TRBD1
clone size: once
J gene: TRBJ1-3
V gene: TRBV5-4
CDR3 protein: CASSSGQGYKTGNTIYF
CDR3 DNA: TGTGCCAGCAGCTCGGGACAGGGATATAAGACTGGAAACACCATATATTTT

D gene: NA
clone size: NA
J gene: TRBJ2-7
V gene: TRBV28
CDR3 protein: CASSLTETYEQYF
CDR3 DNA: TGTGCCAGCAGTTTGACAGAGACCTACGAGCAGTACTTC

D gene: TRBD1
clone size: many
J gene: TRBJ1-1
V gene: TRBV7-8
CDR3 protein: CASSLDRGPEAFF
CDR3 DNA: TGTGCCAGCAGCTTGGACAGGGGCCCTGAAGCTTTCTTT

D gene: TRBD1
clone size: NA
J gene: TRBJ1-1
V gene: TRBV6-6
CDR3 protein: CASSYATGYAFF
CDR3 DNA: TGTGCCAGCAGTTACGCGACAGGGTACGCTTTCTTT

D gene: TRBD1
clone size: NA
J gene: TRBJ1-5
V gene: TRBV19
CDR3 protein: CASSPQTGTGNQPQHF
CDR3 DNA: TGTGCCAGTAGTCCCCAGACAGGGACGGGCAATCAGCCCCAGCATTTT

D gene: NA
clone size: NA
J gene: TRBJ1-1
V gene: TRBV28
CDR3 protein: CASISRMGNTEAFF
CDR3 DNA: TGTGCCAGCATCTCCAGGATGGGGAACACTGAAGCTTTCTTT

D gene: TRBD1
clone size: few
J gene: TRBJ1-1
V gene: TRBV28
CDR3 protein: CASSAQGAPREAFF
CDR3 DNA: TGTGCCAGCAGTGCACAGGGGGCACCCCGTGAAGCTTTCTTT

D gene: TRBD1
clone size: NA
J gene: TRBJ2-7
V gene: TRBV28
CDR3 protein: CASSRRGRSYEQYF
CDR3 DNA: TGTGCCAGCAGTCGCAGGGGGCGATCCTACGAGCAGTACTTC

D gene: NA
clone size: NA
J gene: TRBJ1-2
V gene: TRBV10-3
CDR3 protein: CASSTLDLQVRYGYTF
CDR3 DNA: TGTGCCAGCAGTACCCTCGACCTACAGGTCCGCTATGGCTACACCTTC

D gene: NA
clone size: NA
J gene: TRBJ1-5
V gene: TRBV12-5
CDR3 protein: CASGLATQGSAGNQPQHF
CDR3 DNA: TGTGCTAGTGGTTTGGCTACACAGGGCTCCGCAGGCAATCAGCCCCAGCATTTT

D gene: TRBD1
clone size: few
J gene: TRBJ2-7
V gene: TRBV29-1
CDR3 protein: CSAWTGGGEQYF
CDR3 DNA: TGCAGCGCCTGGACAGGGGGCGGCGAGCAGTACTTC